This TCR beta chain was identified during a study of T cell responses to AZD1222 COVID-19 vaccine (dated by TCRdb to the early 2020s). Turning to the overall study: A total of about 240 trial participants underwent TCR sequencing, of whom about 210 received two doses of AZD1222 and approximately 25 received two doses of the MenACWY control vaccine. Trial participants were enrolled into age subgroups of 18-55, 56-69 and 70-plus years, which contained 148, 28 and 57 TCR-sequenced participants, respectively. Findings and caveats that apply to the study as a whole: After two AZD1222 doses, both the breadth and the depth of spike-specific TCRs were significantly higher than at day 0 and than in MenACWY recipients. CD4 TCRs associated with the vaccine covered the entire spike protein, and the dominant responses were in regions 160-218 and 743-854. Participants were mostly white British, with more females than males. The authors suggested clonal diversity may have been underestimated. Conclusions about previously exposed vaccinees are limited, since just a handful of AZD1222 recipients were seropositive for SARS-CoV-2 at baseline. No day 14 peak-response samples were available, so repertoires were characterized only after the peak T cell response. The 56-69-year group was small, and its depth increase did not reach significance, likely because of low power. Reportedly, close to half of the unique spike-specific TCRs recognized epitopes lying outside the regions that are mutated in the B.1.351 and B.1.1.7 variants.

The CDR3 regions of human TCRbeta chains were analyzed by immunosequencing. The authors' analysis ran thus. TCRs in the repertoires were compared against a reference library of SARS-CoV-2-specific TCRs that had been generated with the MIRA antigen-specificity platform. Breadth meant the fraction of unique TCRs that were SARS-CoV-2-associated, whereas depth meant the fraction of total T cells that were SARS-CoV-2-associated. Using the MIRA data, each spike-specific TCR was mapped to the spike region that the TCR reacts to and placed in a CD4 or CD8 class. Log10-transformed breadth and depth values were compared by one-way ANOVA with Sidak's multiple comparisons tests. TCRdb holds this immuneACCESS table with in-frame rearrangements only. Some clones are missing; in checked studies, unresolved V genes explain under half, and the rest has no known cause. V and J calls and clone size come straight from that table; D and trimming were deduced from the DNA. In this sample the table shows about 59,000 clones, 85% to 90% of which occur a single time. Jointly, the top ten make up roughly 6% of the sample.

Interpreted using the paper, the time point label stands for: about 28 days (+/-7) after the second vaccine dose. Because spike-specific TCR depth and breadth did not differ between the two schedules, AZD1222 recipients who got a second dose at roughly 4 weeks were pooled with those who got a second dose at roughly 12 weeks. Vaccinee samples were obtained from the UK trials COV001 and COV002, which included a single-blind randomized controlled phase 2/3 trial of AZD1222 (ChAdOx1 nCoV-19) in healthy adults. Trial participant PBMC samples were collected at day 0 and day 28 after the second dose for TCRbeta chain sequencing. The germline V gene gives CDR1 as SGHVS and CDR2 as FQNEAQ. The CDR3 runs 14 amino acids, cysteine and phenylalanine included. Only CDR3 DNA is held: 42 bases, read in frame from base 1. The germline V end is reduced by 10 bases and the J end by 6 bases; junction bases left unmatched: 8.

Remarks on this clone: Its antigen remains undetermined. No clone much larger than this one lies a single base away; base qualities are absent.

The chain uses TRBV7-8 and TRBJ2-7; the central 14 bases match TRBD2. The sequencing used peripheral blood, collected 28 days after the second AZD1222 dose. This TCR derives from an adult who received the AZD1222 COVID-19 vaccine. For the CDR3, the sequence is CATWGTSGRGEQYF. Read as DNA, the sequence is TGTGCCACCTGGGGGACTAGCGGGAGAGGCGAGCAGTACTTC.